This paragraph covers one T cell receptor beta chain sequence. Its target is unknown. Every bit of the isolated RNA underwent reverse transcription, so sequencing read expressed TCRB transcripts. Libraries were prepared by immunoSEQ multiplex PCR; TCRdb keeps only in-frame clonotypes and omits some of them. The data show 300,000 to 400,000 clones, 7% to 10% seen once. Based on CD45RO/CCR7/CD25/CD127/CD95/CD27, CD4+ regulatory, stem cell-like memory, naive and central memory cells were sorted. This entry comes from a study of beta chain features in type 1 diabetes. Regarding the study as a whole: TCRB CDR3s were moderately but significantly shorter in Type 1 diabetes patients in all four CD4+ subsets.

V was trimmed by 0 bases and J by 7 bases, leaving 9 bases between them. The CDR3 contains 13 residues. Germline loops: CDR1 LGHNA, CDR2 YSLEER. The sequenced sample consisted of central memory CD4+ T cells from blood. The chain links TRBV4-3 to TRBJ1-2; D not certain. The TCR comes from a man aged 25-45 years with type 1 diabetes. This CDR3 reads CASSQDSLSGYTF. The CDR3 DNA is TGCGCCAGCAGCCAAGATTCCCTGAGTGGCTACACCTTC.